This T cell receptor beta chain was sequenced during a study of post-analysis software for immune sequencing data. Overall study context: Patients had relapsing-remitting, secondary progressive or progressive-relapsing multiple sclerosis; some lacked subtype.

Libraries were made from TCR beta cDNA, and they carried unique molecular identifiers. TCRdb re-called the PCR reads with MiXCR, one entry per CDR3 protein. The sample shows 800,000 to 950,000 distinct CDR3 sequences, about 53% of them seen only once. For this clonotype: What it binds is unknown.

Study-wide results and caveats: Among multiple sclerosis patients, normalized Chao1 diversity was significantly below that of controls. By F measure, samples from a shared preparation batch strongly co-clustered. Controls showed lower frequencies than patients for a few TRBV segments, and TRBV5-6, TRBV5-1 and TRBV20-1 were among these.

Germline CDR1 reads DFQATT; CDR2 reads SNEGSKA (reference sequence). The germline V and J ends were trimmed by 0 bases and 4 bases, with 12 bases remaining between them. The CDR3 runs to 14 residues. This clonotype was sampled from a girl between 5 and 17 years old with multiple sclerosis. The chain is built from TRBV20-1 and TRBJ1-2; D may be TRBD1 (6 bases). Sequencing used blood. CDR3 sequence (DNA): TGCAGTGCTAGAGATAACCAGGGGATCTATGGCTACACCTTC. This codes for CSARDNQGIYGYTF.